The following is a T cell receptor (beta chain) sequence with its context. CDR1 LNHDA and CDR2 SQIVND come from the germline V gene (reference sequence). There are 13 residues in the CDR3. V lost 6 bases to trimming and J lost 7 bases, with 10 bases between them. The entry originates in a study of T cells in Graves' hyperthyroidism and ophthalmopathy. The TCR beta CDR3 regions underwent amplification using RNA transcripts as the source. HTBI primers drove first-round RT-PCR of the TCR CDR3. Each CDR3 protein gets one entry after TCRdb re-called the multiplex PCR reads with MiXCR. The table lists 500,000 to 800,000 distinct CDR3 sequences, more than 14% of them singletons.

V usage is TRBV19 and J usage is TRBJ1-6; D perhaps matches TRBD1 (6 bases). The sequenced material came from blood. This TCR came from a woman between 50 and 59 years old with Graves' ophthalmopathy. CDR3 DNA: TGTGCCAGTAGCGACAGGAGCAATTCACCCCTCCACTTT. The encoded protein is CASSDRSNSPLHF.